One and the same sample provided the 14 T cell receptor beta chains below, sequenced in a study of T cell responses to AZD1222 COVID-19 vaccine. Measured with immunoSEQ multiplex PCR; TCRdb has only the in-frame clones, and not every one. Of about 120,000 clones in the sample, approximately 80% are singletons; the top ten hold roughly a quarter. The source material was peripheral blood, sampled 28 days after the second AZD1222 dose. Receptors originate from an adult who received the AZD1222 COVID-19 vaccine.

The rearrangement joins TRBV7-2 to TRBJ2-4, with 8 bases identical to TRBD2. The ends lost 5 bases at V and 4 bases at J; junction bases unmatched: 10. CDR3 length: 16 residues. CDR1 is SGHTA, CDR2 FQGNSA, per germline. The CDR3 sequence: CASSRKQERGKNIQYF. Here the CDR3 DNA reads TGTGCCAGCAGCCGGAAGCAGGAGCGGGGGAAAAACATTCAGTACTTC.

The J gene is TRBJ2-2, the V gene TRBV19; 8 bases agree with TRBD1. The CDR3 consists of 18 residues. Trimming at V came to 4 bases and at J to 6 bases, leaving 16 bases not matched to a gene. Per germline, CDR1 LNHDA and CDR2 SQIVND (reference sequence). The CDR3: CASSTREPDREVAGELFF. As DNA, the CDR3 is TGTGCCAGTAGTACGCGGGAACCGGACAGGGAGGTAGCCGGGGAGCTGTTTTTT.

This rearrangement joins TRBV19 to TRBJ1-3; 9 bases map to TRBD1. Germline CDR1 is LNHDA and CDR2 is SQIVND (reference sequence). Losses at the gene ends were 6 bases for V and 8 bases for J; bases not matched to a gene: 11. The CDR3 runs 15 residues. The CDR3 loop is CASSPGQGYLDTIYF. CDR3 nucleotide sequence: TGTGCCAGTAGCCCTGGACAGGGGTATTTGGACACCATATATTTT.

This chain uses TRBV5-6 with TRBJ1-4; D uncertain. Germline assignment: CDR1 SGHDT and CDR2 YYEEEE. Trimming shortened V by 1 base and J by 12 bases, and 10 bases separated the two germline ends. The CDR3 runs 12 residues. DNA of the CDR3: TGTGCCAGCAGCTTGTACCCTGACGAACTGTTTTTT. This encodes CASSLYPDELFF.

The chain joins TRBV27 to TRBJ1-6; TRBD1 matches 7 bases. The length of the CDR3 is 15 residues. Germline V gene lookup returns CDR1 MNHEY and CDR2 SMNVEV (reference sequence). Trimming at V came to 11 bases and at J to 3 bases, leaving 10 bases not matched to a gene. Written as DNA, the CDR3 is TGTGCCGCCATGGAGGGGGCTGGCTATAATTCACCCCTCCACTTT. Translating gives CAAMEGAGYNSPLHF.

The rearrangement links TRBV6-2 or TRBV6-3 to TRBJ2-7; D remains ambiguous. V was cut by 4 bases and J by 5 bases, with 6 bases left in between. Germline V lookup: CDR1 MNHEY, CDR2 SVGEGT. The CDR3 runs 11 residues. In DNA, the CDR3 is TGTGCCAGCAGTTCCCTCGACGAGCAGTACTTC. The encoded protein is CASSSLDEQYF.

This clone was found a few times. The chain recombines TRBV11-3 with TRBJ2-1; 10 bases match TRBD2. The CDR3 runs 16 residues. Per germline, CDR1 SGHNT and CDR2 YENEEA. J was trimmed by 4 bases and V by 5 bases; bases with no gene match: 8. The CDR3 DNA sequence: TGTGCCAGCAGCCCCCAGCGGGGGGGAAAGTACAATGAGCAGTTCTTC. It codes for CASSPQRGGKYNEQFF.

V is TRBV30 and J is TRBJ1-2; the D is unclear. V lost 1 base and J 0 bases, leaving 9 bases between the germline ends. Germline assignment: CDR1 GTSNPN and CDR2 SVGIG (reference sequence). The CDR3 is made up of 14 amino acids. The DNA of the CDR3 is TGTGCCTGGAGTGGAGGGTATTCTAACTATGGCTACACCTTC. It is translated as CAWSGGYSNYGYTF.

This clone appeared a few times. The J gene is TRBJ2-4, the V gene TRBV28, with TRBD1 matching over 8 bases. This CDR3 region has 14 residues. CDR1 is MDHEN, CDR2 SYDVKM, per germline. V lost 2 bases to trimming and J lost 4 bases; unmatched junction nucleotides: 1. CDR3 sequence: CASSLGTGKNIQYF. The DNA for the CDR3 is TGTGCCAGCAGTTTAGGGACAGGAAAAAACATTCAGTACTTC.

This sequence joins TRBV5-6 and TRBJ1-2; no clear D gene. The CDR3 spans 12 residues. V gave up 0 bases and J gave up 8 bases, with 8 bases separating them. Germline CDR1 SGHDT, CDR2 YYEEEE. CDR3: CASSLGPLGYTF. In DNA form, the CDR3 reads TGTGCCAGCAGCTTGGGCCCCTTGGGCTACACCTTC.

This CDR3 reads CASSVGLVGRRSSYNEQFF. The CDR3 nucleotides read TGTGCCAGCAGCGTAGGTTTAGTAGGGCGTCGGAGCTCCTACAATGAGCAGTTCTTC. The gene calls are TRBV9 and TRBJ2-1; D is unclear. Looked up from germline, CDR1 is SGDLS and CDR2 is YYNGEE. Trimming removed 0 bases from V and 0 bases from J, with 19 bases in between. This CDR3 is built from 19 residues.

The CDR3 loop is CASSEAGGRGLTEAFF. CDR3 sequence (DNA): TGTGCCAGCAGTGAAGCGGGGGGCAGGGGGCTCACTGAAGCTTTCTTT. The V and J genes are TRBV2 and TRBJ1-1, with 8 bases matching TRBD1. Germline values: CDR1 SNHLY, CDR2 FYNNEI. V lost 0 bases and J lost 4; bases outside the gene matches: 7. The CDR3 is 16 residues long.

The chain is built from TRBV9 and TRBJ1-4; the D is unclear. This CDR3 is built from 13 residues. Germline values: CDR1 SGDLS, CDR2 YYNGEE. The V gene lost 0 bases and the J gene lost 7 bases, with 7 bases spanning the gap. The CDR3 nucleotides are TGTGCCAGCAGCGTAGGATGGGGTGAAAAACTGTTTTTT. It is translated as CASSVGWGEKLFF.

This chain connects TRBV7-9 to TRBJ2-1; 9 positions agree with TRBD1. The germline V gene encodes CDR1 SEHNR and CDR2 FQNEAQ (reference sequence). J was trimmed by 2 bases and V by 5 bases; bases with no gene match: 10. The CDR3 is 17 residues long. CDR3 nucleotide sequence: TGTGCCAGCAGCGCATTGGGTACAGGGGGCCCCTACAATGAGCAGTTCTTC. Translating it yields CASSALGTGGPYNEQFF.